This T cell receptor (beta chain) was retrieved from a study of immune evolution from preneoplasia to lung adenocarcinoma. Macro-dissection enriched premalignant or tumor cells before nucleic acid extraction. The V end lost 8 bases, the J end lost 6 bases, and 19 bases lay between the germline ends. This CDR3 is 14 amino acids long. Germline CDR1 and CDR2: SNHLY and FYNNEI. As regards this clone: Its target is not known.

Overall study results and limits: Normal lung had the highest top T cell clone frequencies. Clonality was highest in normal lung, lower in later-stage lesions apparently. T cell clonality was higher in KRAS-mutant than EGFR-mutant or wild-type nodules.

Method: immunoSEQ multiplex PCR; TCRdb's copy keeps in-frame clones and lacks some. Counted here are around 4,500 clones, more than 75% occurring once; the ten biggest clones make up under 9.5%. The clonotype comes from a person aged 65 to 85 with lung adenocarcinoma. The genes are TRBV2 and TRBJ2-5, with D perhaps being TRBD1 or TRBD2 (6 bases each). The sample consisted of FFPE lung adenocarcinoma in situ tissue. CDR3 in amino acids: CASGEGGGVKTQYF. CDR3 coding DNA: TGTGCCAGCGGAGAGGGGGGCGGGGTAAAGACCCAGTACTTC.